This T cell receptor (beta chain) is from a study of regulatory T cells in long-lasting Graves disease (dated by TCRdb to the early 2020s). With respect to the entire study: Persistent Graves' disease meant more than 5 years of antithyroid drug treatment with TSH receptor autoantibodies that stayed positive. Peripheral blood TCR sequencing and RNA sequencing compared persistent Graves' disease patients with newly diagnosed Graves' disease patients. The study took place in China and was registered as a clinical trial. TCR sequencing covered 13 persistent and approximately 20 newly diagnosed Graves' disease patients, around 33 samples in total. Persistent Graves' disease patients in the clinical cohort had taken antithyroid drugs for roughly ten years on average.

Libraries were built with multiplex PCR. The listed sequencing device is Illumina HiSeq 4000. iRepertoire HTBI primers and Arm-PCR amplification of CDR3 regions were used to construct TCR beta libraries. Before sequencing, the PCR products underwent gel purification. In the paper's pipeline: Gene usage analysis of CDR3 amino acid clonotypes used the roughly 62 TRBV and more than 13 TRBJ segments found across samples. COPE and FqMerger were used to merge filtered high-quality paired reads into contigs. BLAST was used to align contigs to the IMGT TRBV, TRBD and TRBJ reference genes, and CDR3 was defined following IMGT. Highly expanded clones were defined as clonotypes with a frequency above 0.1%. Repertoire diversity was measured by Shannon entropy, and V-J evenness by the Gini coefficient. A clonotype found in more than one individual was treated as public. The raw public data were reprocessed by TCRdb itself: fastp quality trimming at Q25, MiXCR clonotype calling, in-frame beta chains only. Every entry covers one CDR3 protein and lists the most common genes and DNA from its rows. The V and J calls follow TCRdb's processing rather than the paper's. This sample lists approximately 400,000 distinct CDR3 sequences; 20% to 25% were detected once. The ten largest clones take up about 27% of the sample.

Taken with the paper, the label for time point translates to: persistent/refractory GD, antithyroid drugs over 5 years with positive TRAb. For both TCR sequencing and RNA sequencing, RNA was extracted from PBMCs using TRIzol. The diagnosis of Graves' disease followed American Thyroid Association guidelines. The patients came from an endocrinology department in Xi'an, China. From each patient, approximately 10 milliliters of peripheral blood was collected into an EDTA anticoagulant tube. Ficoll Paque Plus density gradient separation was used to isolate PBMCs, and no additional T cell sorting was done. An Agilent 2100 Bioanalyzer and agarose gel were used to assess RNA quality, and a NanoDrop 2000 was used to measure RNA concentration. The paper's findings and limits, for the study overall: Persistent patients shared more public clonotypes among themselves (around 3,000) than newly diagnosed patients did (more than 950). Compared with newly diagnosed patients, persistent Graves' disease patients had lower TCR Shannon entropy and fewer highly expanded clones, which suggests clonal expansion. As a limitation, the authors acknowledged that the small sample size may reduce accuracy. The study examined only peripheral blood because the primary lesion, thyroid tissue, could not be accessed. Sequencing and analysis were limited to the TCR beta chain.

For this clonotype: Its antigen remains unidentified. Base qualities are missing; no much larger clone stands one base away.

This TCR was sampled from a woman aged 40 to 55 with Graves disease. Donor details come from another sample of the same person, matched by shared clones. Sequencing used peripheral blood mononuclear cells (PBMCs), obtained when the disease was refractory, from a patient treated with antithyroid drugs.

The CDR3 amino acid sequence is: CASSLGGSSDLSSYEQYF. The nucleotide sequence is given as TGTGCCAGCAGCTTAGGGGGGAGCTCGGACCTCTCCTCCTACGAGCAGTACTTC. The chain is assembled from TRBV7-9 and TRBJ2-7; the D segment may tentatively be TRBD1 or TRBD2, each giving 5 matched bases. Trimming costs V 1 base and J 0 bases, and their ends lie 19 bases apart. The germline V gene encodes CDR1 SEHNR and CDR2 FQNEAQ (reference sequence). The CDR3 runs 18 residues from the cysteine to the phenylalanine. Only CDR3 DNA remains: 54 bases, in frame from the first base. The CDR3 plus the reference TRBV7-9 and TRBJ2-7 genes for the other parts give the full variable domain: DTGVSQNPRHKITKRGQNVTFRCDPISEHNRLYWYRQTLGQGPEFLTYFQNEAQLEKSRLLSDRFSAERPKGSFSTLEIQRTEQGDSAMYLCASSLGGSSDLSSYEQYFGPGTRLTVT.